Reported below is one T cell receptor (beta chain). It was at deep level that the assay was run. Original methodology: Junction-only sequences without quality scores were provided by ImmunoSEQ, so filtering was different. Sequencing used immunoSEQ multiplex PCR; TCRdb keeps in-frame clones, though not all of them. Clonal size and the V and J genes are those of that table, whereas D and trimming came from the DNA. The table has over 1.5 million clones, approximately 98% seen once. This sample stems from a study of shared clonotypes between healthy human individuals. The V end lost 4 bases, the J end lost 4 bases, and 28 bases lay between the germline ends. Germline V gene sequence: CDR1 MNHNS, CDR2 SASEGT. CDR3 length equals 19 residues.

This receptor was obtained from a man under 40 in good health. V is TRBV6-1 and J is TRBJ2-5; D is perhaps TRBD2 (6 bases). The specimen sequenced was naive CD4+ T cells sorted from blood. The subset here: CD45RA+ positively selected. CDR3 amino acids: CASSGLEGGSALLVETQYF. Here the CDR3 DNA reads TGTGCCAGCAGTGGCCTGGAGGGCGGGTCAGCCCTCCTAGTAGAGACCCAGTACTTC.